Listed below are T cell receptor beta chains from one sample, sequenced in a study of T cell responses to AZD1222 COVID-19 vaccine. Data came from immunoSEQ multiplex PCR; TCRdb stores just in-frame clones and leaves some out. The sample lists about 70,000 clones, 85% occurring once. The input for sequencing was peripheral blood, taken on day 0 of AZD1222 vaccination. Receptors were obtained from an adult in good health. Each CDR3 is given with its conserved first and last residue. A D gene is named only where the DNA matches it firmly. Rows give clone size only sometimes, using once, few, many, or a class for an expanded clone.

TRBJ2-1 | . | TRBD1 | TRBV5-1 | CASSLGTGGNEQFF | TGCGCCAGTAGCCTCGGGACAGGGGGGAATGAGCAGTTCTTC
TRBJ2-1 | few | . | TRBV19 | CASSILWAEYNEQFF | TGTGCCAGTAGTATTCTCTGGGCAGAATACAATGAGCAGTTCTTC
TRBJ1-2 | . | . | TRBV6-5 | CASNGLANYGYTF | TGTGCCAGCAACGGTTTAGCTAACTATGGCTACACCTTC
TRBJ2-3 | . | . | TRBV15 | CATSRVRTDTQYF | TGTGCCACCAGCAGGGTCCGAACAGATACGCAGTATTTT
TRBJ1-2 | . | . | TRBV19 | CASRQVANYGYTF | TGTGCCAGTAGGCAGGTAGCTAACTATGGCTACACCTTC
TRBJ2-7 | . | . | TRBV11-3 | CASSLTYEQYF | TGTGCCAGCAGCTTGACTTACGAGCAGTACTTC
TRBJ2-7 | . | . | TRBV18 | CASSPPKQAGSYEQYF | TGTGCCAGCTCACCACCAAAGCAGGCAGGGTCCTACGAGCAGTACTTC
TRBJ2-3 | . | TRBD2 | TRBV2 | CATERGPPTDTQYF | TGTGCCACTGAGCGGGGGCCTCCCACAGATACGCAGTATTTT
TRBJ2-2 | few | . | TRBV5-1 | CASSWPGTGELFF | TGCGCCAGCAGCTGGCCGGGGACCGGGGAGCTGTTTTTT
TRBJ1-5 | few | . | TRBV19 | CASSMPPFAGGGPYSNQPQHF | TGTGCCAGTAGTATGCCGCCATTCGCCGGTGGCGGACCATATAGCAATCAGCCCCAGCATTTT
TRBJ1-1 | . | . | TRBV27 | CASSFRDLNTEAFF | TGTGCCAGCAGTTTCCGGGATTTGAACACTGAAGCTTTCTTT
TRBJ2-3 | . | . | TRBV12-3/TRBV12-4 | CASSSRGTDTQYF | TGTGCCAGCAGTTCGAGGGGCACAGATACGCAGTATTTT
TRBJ2-5 | . | . | TRBV11-2 | CASRGSQETQYF | TGTGCCAGTAGGGGCAGCCAAGAGACCCAGTACTTC